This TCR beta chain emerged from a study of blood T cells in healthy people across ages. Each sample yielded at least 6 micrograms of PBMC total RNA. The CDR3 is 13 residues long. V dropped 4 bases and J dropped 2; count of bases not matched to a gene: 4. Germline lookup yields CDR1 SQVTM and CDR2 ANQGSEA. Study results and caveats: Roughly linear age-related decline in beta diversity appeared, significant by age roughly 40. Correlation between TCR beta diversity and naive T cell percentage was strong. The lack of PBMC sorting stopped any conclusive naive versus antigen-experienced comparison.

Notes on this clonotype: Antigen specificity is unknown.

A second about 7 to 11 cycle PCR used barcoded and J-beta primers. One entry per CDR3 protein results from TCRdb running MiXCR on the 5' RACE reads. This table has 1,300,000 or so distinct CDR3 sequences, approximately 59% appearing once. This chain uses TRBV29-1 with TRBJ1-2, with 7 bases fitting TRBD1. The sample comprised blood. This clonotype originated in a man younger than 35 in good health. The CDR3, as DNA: TGCAGCGTTGCCGAGGACAGGAACTATGGCTACACCTTC. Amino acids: CSVAEDRNYGYTF.